This T cell receptor (beta chain) was captured by sequencing in a study of T cells in Graves' hyperthyroidism and ophthalmopathy. Overall study results and limits: Ophthalmopathy was predicted by the model a median of roughly 6.6 months ahead of onset.

Amplification yielded TCR beta CDR3 regions, with RNA transcripts as the source. Researchers ran a first-round RT-PCR on the TCR CDR3 using the HTBI primer set. A single record per CDR3 protein comes from TCRdb applying MiXCR to the multiplex PCR reads. The repertoire holds roughly 360,000 distinct CDR3 sequences, with approximately 15% as singletons. This clonotype has only a few counts. As yet, its antigen is unknown. Diagnoses were established using clinical symptoms, serum thyroxine and TRAb, thyroid ultrasound and orbital computed tomography. The sample of blood was obtained at first hyperthyroidism diagnosis (before any ophthalmopathy symptoms). CDR3 length: 17 amino acids. Per the germline V gene, CDR1 is SGDLS and CDR2 is YYNGEE. Trimming removed 0 bases from V and 4 bases from J, with 14 bases in between.

The receptor was derived from a young man with Graves' hyperthyroidism that later progressed to Graves' ophthalmopathy. Input material: blood. The genes are TRBV9 and TRBJ2-6, with D possibly matching TRBD1 (5 bases). This chain's CDR3 is CASSVGGRLVGANVLTF. The CDR3 region has the DNA TGTGCCAGCAGCGTAGGGGGCCGCTTAGTAGGGGCCAACGTCCTGACTTTC.